A selection of T cell receptor beta chains follows, all from one sample in a study of hypomethylating agent response in myelodysplastic syndrome. Using immunoSEQ multiplex PCR, the repertoire was profiled, and TCRdb retains in-frame clones only, with some absent. The sample lists 2,500 to 4,000 clones; roughly 83% were seen once. The input for sequencing was bone marrow, taken before or after starting hypomethylating agent treatment for myelodysplastic syndrome (not recorded which). These receptors originate from a human donor with myelodysplastic syndrome. CDR3s leave out the opening cysteine and the closing phenylalanine or tryptophan. A D gene is named only where the DNA matches it firmly.

TRBV6-5	TRBD1	12	TRBJ1-4	ASSFDRVNEKLF
TRBV11-2	TRBD1	13	-	ASSLGVDRGAEQY
TRBV7-6	-	13	TRBJ2-2	ASSFLAANTGELF
TRBV5-4	-	14	TRBJ1-1	ASSSNTGLENTEAF
TRBV6-1	-	9	TRBJ1-2	ASGQSHRAE
TRBV27	-	11	TRBJ2-5	ASSFGISGTQY
TRBV11-3	-	13	TRBJ2-7	ASSDGAGPSYEQY
TRBV5-6	-	11	TRBJ1-6	ASRGSGFSPLH
TRBV25-1	TRBD2	15	TRBJ2-1	ASSEGTSGGNYNEQF
TRBV18	-	14	TRBJ2-3	ASSPPSLGGADTQY
TRBV7-3	-	13	TRBJ2-5	ASSLEGGREETQY
TRBV11-3	-	11	TRBJ2-7	ASSLSYSLEQY
TRBV7-2	TRBD2	14	TRBJ2-7	ASSLASGGNPYEQY